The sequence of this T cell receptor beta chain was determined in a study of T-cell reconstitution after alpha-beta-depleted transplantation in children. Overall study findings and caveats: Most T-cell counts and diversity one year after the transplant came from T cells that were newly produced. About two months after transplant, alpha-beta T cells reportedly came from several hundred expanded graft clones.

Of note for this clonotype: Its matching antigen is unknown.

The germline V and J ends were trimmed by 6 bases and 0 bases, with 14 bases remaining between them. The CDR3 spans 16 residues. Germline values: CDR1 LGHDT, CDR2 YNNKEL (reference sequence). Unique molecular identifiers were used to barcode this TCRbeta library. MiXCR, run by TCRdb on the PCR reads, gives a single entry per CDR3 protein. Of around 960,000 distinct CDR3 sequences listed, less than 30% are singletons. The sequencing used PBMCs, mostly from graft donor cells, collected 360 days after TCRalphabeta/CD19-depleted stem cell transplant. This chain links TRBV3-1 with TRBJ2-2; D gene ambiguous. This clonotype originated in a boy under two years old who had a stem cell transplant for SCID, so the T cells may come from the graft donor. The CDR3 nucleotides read TGTGCCAGCAGTTTTTTTCGGCAGGCGAACACCGGGGAGCTGTTTTTT. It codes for CASSFFRQANTGELFF.